Listed below are T cell receptor beta chains from one sample, sequenced in a study of T cells expressing NK-cell markers. TCRdb reanalyzed the 5' RACE reads, giving one entry per CDR3 protein sequence and no DNA. The sample table sets out 3,000 or so distinct CDR3 sequences. The sequenced sample consisted of blood T cells: a sorted CD56 or NKG2C T cell subset, CD4+ or CD8+ T cells, or bulk PBMC T cells (not recorded which). These receptors were obtained from a woman between 18 and 29 years old in good health. Both conserved end residues are part of each CDR3. Clone size is shown for a subset of rows, as once, few, many or a class of expanded clone.

v_gene,j_gene,abundance,CDR3aa
TRBV12-3/TRBV12-4,TRBJ1-5,-,CASSLRHINEPQHF
TRBV10-2,TRBJ2-1,-,CASRGDRGPYNEQFF
TRBV4-3,TRBJ1-4,-,CASSQGGRFGNEKLFF
TRBV20-1,TRBJ1-1,medium-sized,CSARELAGGRAEAFF
TRBV7-8,TRBJ2-1,medium-sized,CASSPRVNEQFF
TRBV10-3,TRBJ2-3,large,CAITLGQGEADTQYF
TRBV6-2/TRBV6-3,TRBJ2-2,medium-sized,CASSYLEAGEVGELFF
TRBV14,TRBJ2-3,-,CASSLANIRGTQYF
TRBV29-1,TRBJ2-2,-,CSVATGVDTGELFF
TRBV20-1,TRBJ2-1,-,CSARSVAGGLADRNEQFF
TRBV25-1,TRBJ2-3,-,CASSDDRGQSDTQYF
TRBV6-5,TRBJ2-7,large,CASSYSSGGFYEQYF
TRBV25-1,TRBJ2-7,medium-sized,CASSEEQPYEQYF
TRBV21-1,TRBJ1-5,-,CASSKERRAGRPQHF
TRBV12-5,TRBJ2-3,-,CASGLVFLRSSTDTQYF
TRBV27,TRBJ1-2,-,CASSLKGEPYGYTF
TRBV6-1,TRBJ1-3,-,CASSEAEGDSGNTIYF
TRBV6-1,TRBJ2-1,-,CASSGRAGVAYNEQFF
TRBV20-1,TRBJ1-1,medium-sized,CSASTGHTEAFF
TRBV6-4,TRBJ2-1,large,CASSGTSGGYNEQFF
TRBV29-1,TRBJ2-7,-,CSVTVRAVYEQYF
TRBV6-2/TRBV6-3,TRBJ2-1,-,CASSHPLASNEQFF
TRBV20-1,TRBJ2-5,-,CSARDGGGTETQYF
TRBV6-5,TRBJ2-6,-,CASSYDGSSGANVLTF
TRBV29-1,TRBJ2-1,-,CSVEPTGRGEQFF
TRBV7-6,TRBJ2-5,-,CASSLTSGGERETQYF
TRBV14,TRBJ1-6,-,CASSQVLQGSPLHF
TRBV6-4,TRBJ2-3,-,CASSPTSGSTDTQYF
TRBV7-2,TRBJ2-3,medium-sized,CASSLGSMDTQYF
TRBV3-1,TRBJ1-1,-,CASSQVLHRGTEAFF
TRBV3-1,TRBJ2-1,-,CASSQGGALGANEQFF
TRBV6-2/TRBV6-3,TRBJ2-7,-,CASSYSGTGGYEQYF